These 15 T cell receptor beta chains originate from one sample sequenced in a study of blood T cell repertoires in COVID-19. Measured with immunoSEQ multiplex PCR; TCRdb has only the in-frame clones, and not every one. The profile shows about 280,000 clones, roughly 87% of them singletons. Sequencing was performed on peripheral blood. Source of these receptors: a woman aged 45-59 years who had recovered from COVID-19.

The chain joins TRBV5-1 to TRBJ2-5, with D unclear. This CDR3 contains 14 residues. Trimming stripped 2 bases from V and 2 bases from J, with 10 bases between. Germline CDR1 is SGHRS and CDR2 is YFSETQ. Here the CDR3 DNA reads TGCGCCAGCAGCTTTCCCCAGGTACAAGAGACCCAGTACTTC. Translated: CASSFPQVQETQYF.

This chain joins TRBV5-1 and TRBJ2-7; D perhaps matches TRBD2 (6 bases). The V gene lost 0 bases and the J gene lost 2 bases, with 12 bases spanning the gap. CDR3 size: 15 residues. CDR1 SGHRS and CDR2 YFSETQ come from the germline V gene. The CDR3 sequence: CASSLVVSGAYEQYF. The CDR3, as DNA: TGCGCCAGCAGCTTGGTGGTTAGCGGAGCCTACGAGCAGTACTTC.

This clone was recorded a few times. The chain employs TRBV5-1 and TRBJ1-1; D unresolved. CDR3 size: 13 residues. The germline gives CDR1 SGHRS, CDR2 YFSETQ. Trimming removed 0 bases from V and 4 bases from J, with 7 bases in between. This CDR3 reads CASSLVESTEAFF. The CDR3 DNA reads as TGCGCCAGCAGCTTGGTAGAGAGCACTGAAGCTTTCTTT.

Written as DNA, the CDR3 is TGTGCCAGCAGCGTAGGGGGGGGACTAGCGGGAGGAGGTTCTTACGATGAGCAGTTCTTC. Protein: CASSVGGGLAGGGSYDEQFF. V gene TRBV9 combines with J gene TRBJ2-1; TRBD2 agrees at 15 bases. Per the germline V gene, CDR1 is SGDLS and CDR2 is YYNGEE. J lost 8 bases, V lost 0 bases, and 15 bases had no gene match. The CDR3 totals 20 residues.

Comments on this clone: Within the sample, other DNA sequences also encode this same CDR3. CDR3 bases: TGTGCCAGCAGCTTAGGGCAGGACTATGGCTACACCTTC. Residues: CASSLGQDYGYTF. The rearrangement links TRBV7-2 to TRBJ1-2; D gene ambiguous. V shed 1 base and J shed 3 bases, with 6 bases lying between them. The CDR3 length is 13 residues. Germline CDR1 and CDR2: SGHTA and FQGNSA.

The chain employs TRBV18 and TRBJ1-1, with a tentative D call TRBD1 (5 bases). The CDR3 length is 16 residues. CDR1 KGHSH and CDR2 LQKENI come from the germline V gene. Trimming pared 2 bases from V and 1 base from J, leaving 14 bases between. CDR3 sequence: CASSPRVSGGNTEAFF. CDR3 in DNA: TGTGCCAGCTCACCAAGGGTTTCGGGGGGGAACACTGAAGCTTTCTTT.

The chain is built from TRBV2 and TRBJ2-5; no reliable D call. Germline V gene lookup returns CDR1 SNHLY and CDR2 FYNNEI. This CDR3 contains 13 residues. V gave up 4 bases and J gave up 2 bases, with 8 bases separating them. The CDR3 is CASSGNRQETQYF. The CDR3 DNA reads TGTGCCAGCAGTGGTAACAGACAAGAGACCCAGTACTTC.

CDR3 residues: CASSEGDSQPQHF. As DNA, the CDR3 is TGTGCCAGCAGTGAAGGGGATAGTCAGCCCCAGCATTTT. The chain carries TRBV6-4 and TRBJ1-5, with D possibly matching TRBD1 (5 bases). Germline-derived CDR1 and CDR2 are MRHNA and SNTAGT. V lost 3 bases and J lost 6, with 9 bases in between. The CDR3 contains 13 residues.

CDR3 DNA: TGTGCCAGCAATCCAGGGCGGTGGGTCCAAGAGACCCAGTACTTC. This gives the protein CASNPGRWVQETQYF. V is TRBV6-5 and J is TRBJ2-5; tentative D call: TRBD1 (5 bases). CDR1 and CDR2 (germline): MNHEY, SVGAGI. The ends were cut back, 7 bases at V and 1 base at J, with 16 bases in the middle. This CDR3 region has 15 residues.

On this clone: Within the sample, other DNA sequences also encode this same CDR3. This sequence joins TRBV5-1 and TRBJ1-3, with unresolved D. From germline, CDR1 is SGHRS and CDR2 YFSETQ. The CDR3 has 15 amino acids. Trimming stripped 0 bases from V and 1 base from J, with 8 bases between. Written as DNA, the CDR3 is TGCGCCAGCAGCTTGGTCGGGATATCTGGAAACACCATATATTTT. This gives the protein CASSLVGISGNTIYF.

The genes are TRBV7-2 and TRBJ1-1; 9 positions match TRBD1. The CDR3 spans 16 residues. The V gene end was trimmed by 5 bases and the J gene end by 1 base; junction bases not matched to a gene: 8. Germline assignment: CDR1 SGHTA and CDR2 FQGNSA. Here the CDR3 reads CASSGGTGFSNTEAFF. CDR3 nucleotide sequence: TGTGCCAGCAGCGGTGGGACAGGGTTTTCGAACACTGAAGCTTTCTTT.

The CDR3 protein is CASSSGQGDTGELFF. Here the CDR3 DNA reads TGTGCCAGCAGCTCGGGACAGGGGGACACCGGGGAGCTGTTTTTT. This rearrangement joins TRBV5-4 to TRBJ2-2; 11 positions match TRBD1. The J segment lost 3 bases and the V segment lost 3 bases, leaving 1 base of the junction unmatched. Germline CDR1 SGHNT, CDR2 YYREEE (reference sequence). The CDR3 consists of 15 residues.

The chain employs TRBV5-6 and TRBJ1-1, with a weak D call TRBD1 (6 bases). The CDR3 is 14 amino acids. Per germline, CDR1 SGHDT and CDR2 YYEEEE. The V and J ends lost 2 bases and 4 bases respectively, with 12 bases between them. CDR3 in amino acids: CASSFQTGLTEAFF. For the CDR3, the DNA is TGTGCCAGCAGCTTCCAAACAGGGCTCACTGAAGCTTTCTTT.

The table lists this clone with a few counts. The chain is built from TRBV10-3 and TRBJ1-1, with 10 bases lining up with TRBD1. J gave up 4 bases and V 8 bases, and 4 bases lay outside the gene matches. This CDR3 is 13 amino acids long. CDR1 and CDR2 from the germline V gene are ENHRY and SYGVKD. This CDR3 reads CAIDRGQGTEAFF. The CDR3 bases are TGTGCCATCGACAGGGGGCAGGGCACTGAAGCTTTCTTT.

The rearrangement uses TRBV19 and TRBJ1-1; 9 positions match TRBD1. The CDR3 spans 14 residues. The V and J ends lost 5 bases and 5 bases, in that order; junction bases with no gene match: 6. CDR1 and CDR2 (germline): LNHDA, SQIVND (reference sequence). The CDR3 coding sequence is TGTGCCAGTAGTTCAGGACAGGGGTGGACTGAAGCTTTCTTT. It specifies CASSSGQGWTEAFF.